This T cell receptor beta chain was sequenced in a study of shared clonotypes between healthy human individuals (dated by TCRdb to about 2020). At the level of the whole study: A couple of women and three men aged 18 to 49 years were included in the cohort. To increase sequencing depth and limit assay-specific biases, different laboratories used diverse techniques to prepare libraries and sequence TCR repertoires. Each donor's leukapheresis produced roughly between about 0.9 and 9.5 billion PBMCs. For each donor, three plates each were used for CD4 naive and CD4 memory, two plates were used for CD8 naive, and one plate was used for CD8 memory. To estimate repertoire size and how much clonotype sharing occurs between individuals, the study deeply sequenced the blood TCR repertoires of about 5 healthy adults.

Using the deep immunoSEQ assay, TCR CDR3 regions were amplified from genomic DNA by multiplex PCR. Genomic DNA extracted from each cell subset was distributed evenly over all wells of several immunoSEQ 96-well plates, and each plate served as one replicate. For sorted subsets, each replicate PCR was loaded with 150 to 250 ng genomic DNA, equivalent to about 30,000 T cell genomes. The purified libraries were quantified using a Qubit 3.0 fluorometer, sized with a Bioanalyzer 2100, and then quantified again using the KAPA Library Quantification kit. Each immunoSEQ 96-well plate was sequenced on its own single-read 150-cycle Illumina NextSeq 550 flow cell. The published analysis was carried out like this. Because the immunoSEQ output held only junctional sequences and lacked quality scores, the filtering could not match the filtering applied to full-length reads. Sequences were annotated with PyIR, a Python wrapper for IgBLAST v1.9, and V/J genes and CDR3 were assigned using IMGT germline references. Reads with weak V/J assignments (E-value above 1e-6), missing CDR3, stop codons, out-of-frame junctions, or ambiguous translated residues were removed. V3J clonotypes were defined as sequences sharing an identical inferred V gene, J gene, and CDR3 amino acid sequence. To compute the percentage overlap between repertoires, the number of shared unique clonotypes was divided by the size of the smaller repertoire. RTK rarefaction, the Chao1 estimator, and Recon v2.1 estimates of unobserved clonotypes were used to assess repertoire richness. Generation probabilities were computed with OLGA for all TCRbeta clonotypes obtained by the gDNA method from four donors. The immuneACCESS repertoire file appears here via TCRdb, limited to in-frame rearrangements. These files lack a portion of the clones; in checked studies, under half of the deficit traces to unresolved V genes, and the cause of the others is not known. That table supplies the V and J calls and clone size; D and trimming were determined from the DNA. The sample table contains about 1 million clones; only one count was recorded for approximately 70% of them. Approximately 1.5% of the sample rests with the top ten.

The donors were healthy, HIV-negative adults who had no recently reported acute infections or vaccinations. All donors were Caucasian adults living in Nashville, Tennessee, USA. Magnetic negative selection was used to enrich CD4+ T cells, after which naive cells were positively selected on CD45RA and the negative fraction became the memory subset. Blood was collected by leukapheresis, and PBMCs were isolated by Ficoll-Histopaque density gradient centrifugation and then cryopreserved in liquid nitrogen vapor phase. Analytical flow cytometry was used to check the purity and quantity of every magnetically sorted T cell population. Genomic DNA was isolated from every sorted fraction and measured by UV absorbance on a Nanodrop 2000c. Here is what the overall study found, with its caveats: Larger estimated clonotype richness was generally found for naive subsets than for memory subsets. Across four donors, around 5% of naive CD4, 3.5% of naive CD8, approximately 2.5% of memory CD4, and under 0.45% of memory CD8 clonotypes were shared. Based on pairwise subsampling, the degree of clonotype sharing among donors was expected to be affected by sequencing depth. Clonotypes shared by all four sorted-subset donors showed higher generation probabilities than non-shared clonotypes. Only blood was sampled, and tissue TCR repertoires likely differ from those in blood. The small number of donors limited the genetic and exposure-history diversity represented. Even with the large sequencing depth, rarefaction of the sorted-subset datasets indicated that sequencing was incomplete.

About this clone: The specificity of this receptor is unknown. No clone much larger than this one lies a single base away; base qualities are absent.

Relative to germline, V is missing 2 bases and J is missing 2 bases, with 5 bases of the junction outside any gene match. CDR1 and CDR2, per the germline V gene (reference sequence), are SEHNR and FQNEAQ. Measured from the cysteine to the phenylalanine, the CDR3 is 17 residues long. Only CDR3 DNA remains: 51 bases, in frame from the first base. Sample: memory CD4+ T cells sorted from blood. The cell subset or site label on this specimen signifies: CD45RA-negative fraction. The chain uses TRBV7-9 and TRBJ2-3; TRBD2 fits 12 bases in the junction. This receptor was identified in a man aged 18 to 29 in good health. The sequenced DNA is TGTGCCAGCAGCTTAAGGAGGACTAGCGGGACCACAGATACGCAGTATTTT. The encoded protein is CASSLRRTSGTTDTQYF.